This T cell receptor beta chain was recovered during a study of post-analysis software for immune sequencing data. Across the study: Patients had relapsing-remitting, secondary progressive or progressive-relapsing multiple sclerosis; some lacked subtype.

In the case of this clonotype: Its target is not known.

Unique molecular identifiers had been added to the TCR beta cDNA libraries. TCRdb independently ran MiXCR on the PCR reads; one entry per CDR3 protein. The sample consists of roughly 800,000 distinct CDR3 sequences, 53% of them appearing once. Study findings and constraints: Five or six TRBV segments were significantly more frequent in patients than in controls. TRBV5-6, TRBV5-1 and TRBV20-1 were among these segments. Pronounced co-clustering by F measure was evident among identically batched samples. In multiple sclerosis, normalized Chao1 diversity was significantly below that of controls.

Between the trimmed V and J ends, which lost 1 base and 2 bases, there was a span of 8 bases. The CDR3 runs 14 residues. The germline V gene has CDR1 SEHNR and CDR2 FQNEAQ (reference sequence). Sequencing was done on a sample of blood. The V gene is TRBV7-9, the J gene TRBJ2-5, with D hard to call. The clonotype was recovered from a girl between 5 and 17 years old with multiple sclerosis. This CDR3 is CASSLDGSQETQYF. The CDR3 DNA reads TGTGCCAGCAGCTTAGACGGCTCACAAGAGACCCAGTACTTC.